This T cell receptor beta chain was recorded in a study of cytomegalovirus exposure and HLA in healthy donors. The primer mix had 60 Vbeta and 13 Jbeta primers. Sequencing was performed with immunoSEQ multiplex PCR; in TCRdb, only in-frame clones are kept and a portion is missing. The sample shows 100,000 to 150,000 clones, 80% of them seen only once. CDR3 length equals 15 residues. Germline CDR1 and CDR2: SGHAT and FQNNGV. Between the trimmed V and J ends, which lost 3 bases and 5 bases, there was a span of 11 bases. Those who donated were healthy bone marrow donors. The sample holds a few counts of this clone.

Sequencing used PBMCs. The V gene is TRBV11-2, the J gene TRBJ1-6; D is unresolved. This TCR came from a man younger than 45 in good health and CMV-seropositive. The CDR3 coding sequence is TGTGCCAGCAGCTTGGTGGGCGCCAATAATTCACCCCTCCACTTT. It specifies CASSLVGANNSPLHF.